The text below deals with one TCR beta chain. What it binds is not known. This record comes from a study of cytomegalovirus exposure and HLA in healthy donors. Trimming cost V 4 bases and J 7 bases; bases outside gene matches: 9. The CDR3 loop spans 15 amino acids. Germline CDR1 MNHEY, CDR2 SMNVEV (reference sequence). General study results and limits: The study carried out a later analysis of TCR beta sequences. It associated about 15,000 of them with specific HLA alleles at a false discovery rate of 0.05. The classifier, whose performance was assessed in both the original and validation cohorts, reportedly diagnosed cytomegalovirus status with high specificity and sensitivity. Cytomegalovirus-associated status was assigned to some 180 TCR beta chains.

PCR employed 60 Vbeta and 13 Jbeta primers. Method: immunoSEQ multiplex PCR; TCRdb's copy keeps in-frame clones and lacks some. The sample shows 100,000 to 150,000 clones, more than 80% of them seen only once. The sequencing input was PBMCs. The chain combines TRBV27 with TRBJ2-7, with 11 nucleotides matching TRBD1. The TCR was taken from a man under 40 in good health and CMV-seropositive. The CDR3 spells CASSSGTGGRGEQYF. CDR3 sequence (DNA): TGTGCCAGCAGTTCAGGGACAGGGGGTCGGGGAGAGCAGTACTTC.